This T cell receptor beta chain was sequenced during a study of T cells in Graves' hyperthyroidism and ophthalmopathy. Exclusion criteria comprised uncontrolled infection, other autoimmune disease, pregnancy or lactation. Orbital computed tomography and thyroid ultrasound, together with serum TRAb and thyroxine and clinical symptoms, were used for diagnoses. As regards this clonotype: What it recognizes is unknown.

Study outcomes and limitations: Before onset, ophthalmopathy was predicted by the model a median roughly 6.8 months earlier. Within blood appeared most thyroid clonotypes that had expanded above 0.001.

TCR beta CDR3 regions were amplified from RNA transcripts. The HTBI primer set was used in a first-round RT-PCR of the TCR CDR3. TCRdb ran MiXCR on the multiplex PCR reads and lists one entry per CDR3 protein. The table includes about 510,000 distinct CDR3 sequences, about 46% detected once. CDR3 length: 13 residues. Germline V gene data show CDR1 as ENHRY and CDR2 as SYGVKD. Trimming cost V 11 bases and J 3 bases; bases outside gene matches: 9. The receptor was isolated from an adult woman with Graves' disease, either hyperthyroidism or ophthalmopathy (not recorded which). The V call is TRBV10-3, the J call TRBJ2-7; 8 nucleotides line up with TRBD1. The sequencing input was peripheral blood or thyroid tissue (not recorded which). The CDR3 DNA reads as TGTGCCGTCACAGGGGGTTCTAACTACGAGCAGTACTTC. The encoded protein is CAVTGGSNYEQYF.